This T cell receptor beta chain emerged from a study of OX40 agonist ivuxolimab in advanced cancers. For the wider study: Ivuxolimab was an agonistic, fully human IgG2 monoclonal antibody directed against OX40 (CD134), a costimulatory receptor. Intravenous ivuxolimab was administered to patients every 2 weeks at six dose levels: 0.01, 0.1, 0.3, 1.5, 3 and 10 mg/kg. Of the roughly 52 dose-escalation patients, hepatocellular carcinoma was present in around 20, melanoma in approximately 15, renal cell carcinoma in 9 and head and neck cancer in 9. The dose-escalation cohort was almost 85% male with a mean age of around 64 years, ranging from roughly 20 to 80. Prior anti-PD-1, anti-PD-L1 or anti-CTLA-4 therapy was permitted, and less than 45% of dose-escalation patients had received checkpoint inhibitors. Partial responses occurred in three dose-escalation patients: two with cutaneous melanoma and one with hepatocellular carcinoma. Peripheral TCRbeta sequencing aimed to test whether ivuxolimab altered TCR sequence diversity and caused clonal T-cell expansion. The paper covers the monotherapy dose-escalation part of the phase I ivuxolimab trial, which included N ≈ 50 patients. On the study overall, not on this receptor specifically: Antigen specificity was not determined for the clonally expanded peripheral T cells. At doses of 0.1 to 3.0 mg/kg, clonal expansion of both CD4+ and CD8+ T cells in blood was seen between baseline and week 6. After ivuxolimab, more expanded clones were found on average in CD8+ T cells than in CD4+ T cells. In the 0.1-3.0 mg/kg groups, partial responders had among the lowest normalized peripheral clonal expansion, particularly in CD8+ T cells. Low levels of normalized T-cell clonal expansion were also seen in some patients who did not respond.

The trial excluded patients who had a history of autoimmune disease or were on systemic immunosuppression. Peripheral blood for TCR sequencing was collected from all dose cohorts at baseline, on cycle 4 day 1, and on cycle 7 day 1. The samples were taken from a phase I, first-in-human, multicenter, open-label dose-escalation trial of ivuxolimab. The trial enrolled adults with locally advanced or metastatic head and neck squamous cell, hepatocellular, melanoma or renal cell carcinoma. CD4+ and CD8+ T cells were sorted separately from peripheral blood before TCR sequencing. Comments on this clone: Its antigen target is currently unknown. Within one base of it there is no much larger clone, and no base qualities were kept.

The CDR3 runs 16 amino acids, cysteine and phenylalanine included. Only the CDR3 DNA is retained, 48 bases long and in frame from the first base. The germline V gene (reference sequence) sets CDR1 to LNHDA and CDR2 to SQIVND. Cut back by 7 bases and 0 bases, the V and J ends lie 18 bases apart. To sequence the TCRbeta CDR3 region, genomic DNA was isolated from the sorted cells. The immunoSEQ Assay was used to sequence the TCRbeta CDR3 regions. TCRdb stores this immuneACCESS table with in-frame sequences only. Part of the clones is absent; in the studies checked, under half of the shortfall reflects unresolved V genes, and no reason is known for the rest. The sample table records 55,000 to 60,000 clones; roughly 93% of these occur just once. The ten largest clones capture about 20% of the sample.

Sequenced material: CD4+ or CD8+ T cells sorted from blood, taken in a trial of the OX40 agonist ivuxolimab. This sequence uses TRBV19 and TRBJ1-2; the D segment cannot be called with confidence. The source of this sequence is an adult with an advanced solid tumor such as melanoma, head and neck, liver or kidney cancer. CDR3 region: CASTRPGAQANYGYTF. The sequenced DNA: TGTGCCAGTACCCGCCCCGGCGCTCAAGCTAACTATGGCTACACCTTC.